The entry below gives a single T cell receptor beta chain sequence along with its context. The data derive from a study of blood T cell repertoires in COVID-19. As for the study in general: The United States, Italy and Spain were the sources of the acute and convalescent COVID-19 samples.

The V and J ends lost 3 bases and 4 bases, in that order; junction bases with no gene match: 2. Germline CDR1 is MNHEY and CDR2 is SMNVEV (reference sequence). This CDR3 has 14 residues. The method was immunoSEQ multiplex PCR; TCRdb's version includes in-frame clones alone and lacks a portion of them. The table includes 200,000 to 300,000 clones, 85% to 90% detected once. The chain couples TRBV27 to TRBJ1-5; 8 bases match TRBD1. The sequence derives from a man in his sixties with acute or convalescent COVID-19. Sequencing input: peripheral blood. In DNA form, the CDR3 reads TGTGCCAGCAGTTTCACAGGGGGAAATCAGCCCCAGCATTTT. It codes for CASSFTGGNQPQHF.